The sequence of this T cell receptor (beta chain) was determined in a study of CD8 T cells in ankylosing spondylitis. Study conclusions and caveats: Reportedly, disease-linked clones are significantly enriched in ankylosing spondylitis patients' matched synovial fluid. There were earlier reports of some motif variants in reactive arthritis synovial fluid and blood. Ankylosing spondylitis blood appeared to be characterized by a TCR beta motif of about eight highly homologous variants.

Generation of TCR beta libraries employed quantitative 5'-RACE incorporating molecular barcodes. Each CDR3 protein is one row after TCRdb ran MiXCR on the 5' RACE reads. The profile shows 200,000 to 300,000 distinct CDR3 sequences, approximately 24% of them singletons. This clonotype was seen ten or more times. Its antigen is unidentified. The TCR sequence derives from a male donor with ankylosing spondylitis or in good health (not recorded which). The sample comprised blood, either unsorted or a sorted T cell fraction (not recorded which).

CDR3: CSATGYGYGYTF. In DNA, the CDR3 is TGCAGTGCCACCGGTTACGGCTATGGCTACACCTTC. V usage is TRBV20-1 and J usage is TRBJ1-2; no definite D call. Germline loops: CDR1 DFQATT, CDR2 SNEGSKA (reference sequence). V was cut by 6 bases and J by 4 bases, with 12 bases left in between. This CDR3 has 12 amino acids.